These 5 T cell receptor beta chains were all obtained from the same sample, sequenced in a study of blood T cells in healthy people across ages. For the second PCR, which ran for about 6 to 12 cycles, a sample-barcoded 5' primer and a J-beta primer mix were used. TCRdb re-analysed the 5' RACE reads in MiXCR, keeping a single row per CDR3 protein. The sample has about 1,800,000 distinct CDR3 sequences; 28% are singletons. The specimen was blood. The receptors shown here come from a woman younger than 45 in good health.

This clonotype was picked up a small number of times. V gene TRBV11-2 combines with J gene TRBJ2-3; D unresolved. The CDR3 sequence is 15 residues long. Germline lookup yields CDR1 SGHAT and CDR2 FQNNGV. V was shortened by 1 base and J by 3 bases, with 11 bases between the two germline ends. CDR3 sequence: CASSLVIWRTDTQYF. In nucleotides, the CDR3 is TGTGCCAGCAGCTTAGTTATCTGGCGGACAGATACGCAGTATTTT. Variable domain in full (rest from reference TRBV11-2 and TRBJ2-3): EAGVAQSPRYKIIEKRQSVAFWCNPISGHATLYWYQQILGQGPKLLIQFQNNGVVDDSQLPKDRFSAERLKGVDSTLKIQPAKLEDSAVYLCASSLVIWRTDTQYFGPGTRLTVL.

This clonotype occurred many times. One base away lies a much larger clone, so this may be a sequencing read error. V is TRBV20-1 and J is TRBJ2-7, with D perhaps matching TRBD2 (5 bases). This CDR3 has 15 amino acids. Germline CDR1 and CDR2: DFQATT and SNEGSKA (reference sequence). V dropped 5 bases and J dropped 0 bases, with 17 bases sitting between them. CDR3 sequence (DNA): TGCAGTGCTCCTATATCGGACTGGAGCTCCTACGAGCAGTACTTC. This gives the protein CSAPISDWSSYEQYF.

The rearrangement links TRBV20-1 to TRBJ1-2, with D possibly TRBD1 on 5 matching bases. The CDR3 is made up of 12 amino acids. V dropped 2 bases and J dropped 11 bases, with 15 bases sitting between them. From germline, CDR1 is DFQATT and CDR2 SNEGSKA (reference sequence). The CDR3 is CSARHPGGGYTF. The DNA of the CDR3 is TGCAGTGCTAGACACCCCGGTGGGGGATACACCTTC.

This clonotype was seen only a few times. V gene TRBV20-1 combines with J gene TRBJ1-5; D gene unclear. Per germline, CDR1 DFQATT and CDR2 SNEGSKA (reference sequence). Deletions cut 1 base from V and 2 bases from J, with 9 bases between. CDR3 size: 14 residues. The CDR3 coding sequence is TGCAGTGCTAGAGGGGATACGGGCAATCAGCCCCAGCATTTT. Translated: CSARGDTGNQPQHF.

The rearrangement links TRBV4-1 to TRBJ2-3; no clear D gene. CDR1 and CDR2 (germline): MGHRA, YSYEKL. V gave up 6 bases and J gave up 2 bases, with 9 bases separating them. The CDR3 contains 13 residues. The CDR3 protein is CASRQAVTDTQYF. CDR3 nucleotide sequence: TGCGCCAGCAGGCAGGCTGTCACAGATACGCAGTATTTT.